The 5 T cell receptor beta chains below all came from one sample that was sequenced in a study of T cells in Graves' hyperthyroidism and ophthalmopathy. RNA transcripts yielded amplified TCR beta CDR3 regions. The HTBI primer set drove a first-round RT-PCR of the TCR CDR3. TCRdb passed the multiplex PCR reads through MiXCR, listing each CDR3 protein once. The sample includes 400,000 to 500,000 distinct CDR3 sequences, approximately 14% of them seen just once. Sequenced sample: blood. The source is a woman aged 18-35 years with Graves' hyperthyroidism.

This clonotype was counted many times. The rearrangement links TRBV27 to TRBJ2-3; maybe TRBD1 (5 bases). V was clipped by 4 bases and J by 6 bases, with 14 bases between them. The CDR3 is 14 residues long. The germline CDR1 and CDR2 sequences are MNHEY and SMNVEV (reference sequence). The CDR3 is CASSYQIGVDTQYF. The CDR3 region has the DNA TGTGCCAGCAGTTACCAGATAGGGGTCGATACGCAGTATTTT.

This clonotype has ten or more counts. The chain carries TRBV7-9 and TRBJ2-5; D gene unclear. This CDR3 has 16 residues. V was clipped by 1 base and J by 4 bases, with 16 bases between them. The V gene's germline CDR1 is SEHNR and CDR2 FQNEAQ (reference sequence). CDR3 residues: CASSLESTRQRETQYF. The CDR3 DNA is TGTGCCAGCAGCTTAGAGTCGACTCGGCAGCGAGAGACCCAGTACTTC.

This clonotype came up many times. V is TRBV27 and J is TRBJ2-1, with 9 bases fitting TRBD2. Germline-derived CDR1 and CDR2 are MNHEY and SMNVEV (reference sequence). The trim removed 4 bases at V and 5 bases at J, leaving 12 bases unmatched. The CDR3 contains 17 residues. The chain's CDR3 is CASSSSGTLAPDNEQFF. The CDR3 bases are TGTGCCAGCAGTTCTAGCGGGACACTCGCACCCGACAATGAGCAGTTCTTC.

This clonotype was observed many times. This chain uses TRBV12-3 or TRBV12-4 with TRBJ2-1, with TRBD1 matching 10 bases. This CDR3 region has 17 residues. J was trimmed by 0 bases and V by 3 bases; bases with no gene match: 5. This CDR3 reads CASSFRTGGRSYNEQFF. CDR3 bases: TGTGCCAGCAGTTTCAGGACAGGGGGACGCTCCTACAATGAGCAGTTCTTC.

This clonotype turned up a few times. A single base separates this from a much larger clone, so it may be a read error. This chain joins TRBV12-3 or TRBV12-4 and TRBJ2-1; D gene ambiguous. Trimming cost V 3 bases and J 12 bases, with 15 bases left between them. The length of the CDR3 is 13 residues. CDR3 nucleotide sequence: TGTGCCAGCAGTTTGTCTCGGATGGGTGGGCAGTTCTTC. It specifies CASSLSRMGGQFF.